This TCR beta chain was sequenced for a study of blood T cell repertoires in COVID-19. The overall study: Donors in the United States, Italy and Spain gave samples during acute or convalescent COVID-19.

The repertoire was sequenced with immunoSEQ multiplex PCR; TCRdb's copy has only in-frame clones and lacks some. The sample carries 150,000 to 200,000 clones, about 88% recorded once. The CDR3 is made up of 12 amino acids. V lost 4 bases and J lost 6, with 9 bases in between. Germline lookup yields CDR1 ENHRY and CDR2 SYGVKD. This TCR derives from a man between 65 and 85 years old with active or convalescent COVID-19. This chain links TRBV10-3 with TRBJ1-2; D not certain. Sequenced input: peripheral blood. The CDR3 loop reads CAISVSGDGYTF. The CDR3 region has the DNA TGTGCCATCAGTGTGTCGGGAGATGGCTACACCTTC.